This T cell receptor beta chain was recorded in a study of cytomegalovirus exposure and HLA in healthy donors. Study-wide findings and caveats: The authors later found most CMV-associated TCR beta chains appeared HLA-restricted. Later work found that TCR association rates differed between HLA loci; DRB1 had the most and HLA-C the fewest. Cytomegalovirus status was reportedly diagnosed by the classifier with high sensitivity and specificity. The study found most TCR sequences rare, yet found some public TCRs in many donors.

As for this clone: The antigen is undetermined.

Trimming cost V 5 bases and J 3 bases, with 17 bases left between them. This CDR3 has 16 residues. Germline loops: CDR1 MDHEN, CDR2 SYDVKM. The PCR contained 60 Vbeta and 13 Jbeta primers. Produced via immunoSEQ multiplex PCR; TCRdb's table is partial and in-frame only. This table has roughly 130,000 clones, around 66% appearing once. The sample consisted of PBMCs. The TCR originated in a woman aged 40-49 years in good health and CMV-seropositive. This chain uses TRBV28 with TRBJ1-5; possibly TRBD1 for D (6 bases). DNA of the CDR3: TGTGCCAGCAGTCGAGATGCAGGGGACGCCAATCAGCCCCAGCATTTT. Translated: CASSRDAGDANQPQHF.